Following are 14 T cell receptor beta chains from one sample sequenced in a study of shared clonotypes between healthy human individuals. Sequencing was performed with immunoSEQ multiplex PCR; in TCRdb, only in-frame clones are kept and a portion is missing. Of around 1.6 million clones listed, approximately 98% are singletons. Sequencing was carried out using naive CD4+ T cells sorted from blood. The subset was: CD45RA+ positively selected. These receptors were collected from a man younger than 40 in good health.

The rearrangement uses TRBV11-2 and TRBJ2-6; 8 bases are shared with TRBD2. The germline V gene encodes CDR1 SGHAT and CDR2 FQNNGV. With 5 bases clipped from V and 0 bases from J, the junction kept 6 bases outside the gene matches. The CDR3 is made up of 17 amino acids. The CDR3 region is CASSTIAGSSGANVLTF. In nucleotides, the CDR3 is TGTGCCAGCAGCACCATAGCGGGGAGCTCTGGGGCCAACGTCCTGACTTTC.

The genes are TRBV9 and TRBJ2-6; unclear D gene. V was cut by 0 bases and J by 2 bases, with 6 bases left in between. Germline CDR1 and CDR2: SGDLS and YYNGEE. This CDR3 comprises 15 residues. The DNA for the CDR3 is TGTGCCAGCAGCGTAGCTGGAACTGGGGCCAACGTCCTGACTTTC. As protein: CASSVAGTGANVLTF.

This clone was recorded once. The chain links TRBV5-1 to TRBJ2-4, with D possibly matching TRBD1 (5 bases). Germline V lookup: CDR1 SGHRS, CDR2 YFSETQ. The CDR3 has 15 amino acids. The V end lost 2 bases, the J end lost 6 bases, and 15 bases lay between the germline ends. Here the CDR3 reads CASSLEGVDVNIQYF. The CDR3 region has the DNA TGCGCCAGCAGCTTAGAAGGGGTAGATGTAAACATTCAGTACTTC.

The chain carries TRBV5-1 and TRBJ2-6; D uncertain. Germline CDR1 and CDR2: SGHRS and YFSETQ. This CDR3 is built from 12 residues. Trimming cost V 3 bases and J 2 bases, with 0 bases left between them. CDR3 amino acids: CASSSGANVLTF. The CDR3 DNA reads TGCGCCAGCAGCTCTGGGGCCAACGTCCTGACTTTC. The variable domain in full, completed from reference TRBV5-1 and TRBJ2-6, reads KAGVTQTPRYLIKTRGQQVTLSCSPISGHRSVSWYQQTPGQGLQFLFEYFSETQRNKGNFPGRFSGRQFSNSRSEMNVSTLELGDSALYLCASSSGANVLTFGAGSRLTVL.

This rearrangement joins TRBV19 to TRBJ2-7; no reliable D call. The CDR3 is 14 amino acids. Trimming left V 6 bases short and J 3 bases short, with 15 bases between. The V gene's germline CDR1 is LNHDA and CDR2 SQIVND (reference sequence). Written as DNA, the CDR3 is TGTGCCAGTAGCAAGGGAATGCTTCGCTACGAGCAGTACTTC. Amino acids: CASSKGMLRYEQYF.

This chain uses TRBV14 with TRBJ1-2, with D unclear. The CDR3 contains 14 residues. Trimming cost V 1 base and J 9 bases, with 15 bases left between them. From germline, CDR1 is SGHDN and CDR2 FVKESK. The CDR3 region is CASSQVTRVGSYTF. CDR3 nucleotide sequence: TGTGCCAGCAGCCAAGTCACCCGGGTAGGGAGCTACACCTTC.

The chain recombines TRBV7-8 with TRBJ1-5; 12 bases agree with TRBD1. This CDR3 contains 16 residues. The J segment lost 4 bases and the V segment lost 6 bases, leaving 7 bases of the junction unmatched. The V gene's germline CDR1 is SGHVS and CDR2 FQNEAQ. CDR3 loop: CASSWDRGLGNQPQHF. The CDR3 DNA follows: TGTGCCAGCAGTTGGGACAGGGGGCTAGGGAATCAGCCCCAGCATTTT. Looking up the rest from reference TRBV7-8 and TRBJ1-5 gives the full variable domain: GAGVSQSPRYKVAKRGQDVALRCDPISGHVSLFWYQQALGQGPEFLTYFQNEAQLDKSGLPSDRFFAERPEGSVSTLKIQRTQQEDSAVYLCASSWDRGLGNQPQHFGDGTRLSIL.

This clone appeared a few times. The V and J genes are TRBV5-1 and TRBJ1-1; 7 nucleotides agree with TRBD1. The CDR3 is made up of 18 amino acids. V gave up 1 base and J gave up 4 bases; unmatched junction bases: 16. CDR1 SGHRS and CDR2 YFSETQ come from the germline V gene. Here the CDR3 DNA reads TGCGCCAGCAGCTTGAGGGCCGGGACAGAGAGAAGGAGCACTGAAGCTTTCTTT. Encoded protein: CASSLRAGTERRSTEAFF.

This rearrangement joins TRBV6-5 to TRBJ2-5; 7 bases line up with TRBD2. Germline-derived CDR1 and CDR2 are MNHEY and SVGAGI. The J segment lost 4 bases and the V segment lost 2 bases, leaving 10 bases of the junction unmatched. This CDR3 is built from 16 residues. Written as DNA, the CDR3 is TGTGCCAGCAGTTACCGGGGGGTCCGTGGAGTAGAGACCCAGTACTTC. Translation gives CASSYRGVRGVETQYF.

The chain employs TRBV7-2 and TRBJ2-5; possibly TRBD2 for D (5 bases). Germline V gene sequence: CDR1 SGHTA, CDR2 FQGNSA. Trimming cost V 3 bases and J 4 bases, with 9 bases left between them. This CDR3 spans 13 amino acids. CDR3 in DNA: TGTGCCAGCAGCTTCGATAGCGCAGAGACCCAGTACTTC. Amino acid sequence: CASSFDSAETQYF.

The chain has TRBV7-2 and TRBJ2-7, with 8 bases aligning to TRBD2. The CDR3 covers 15 residues. Germline values: CDR1 SGHTA, CDR2 FQGNSA. V lost 5 bases, J lost 0 bases, and 6 bases stayed unmatched. The CDR3 region is CASSRLAGSSYEQYF. Here the CDR3 DNA reads TGTGCCAGCAGCCGCCTAGCGGGTAGCTCCTACGAGCAGTACTTC.

The rearrangement joins TRBV7-6 to TRBJ2-2, with D perhaps being TRBD1 or TRBD2 (6 bases each). Germline V gives CDR1 SGHVS, CDR2 FNYEAQ. The CDR3 extends over 13 amino acids. The germline V and J ends were trimmed by 3 bases and 6 bases, with 8 bases remaining between them. The CDR3 nucleotides are TGTGCCAGCAGCTTGGGGGGCGCCGGGGAGCTGTTTTTT. Translating it yields CASSLGGAGELFF.

V gene TRBV11-3 combines with J gene TRBJ2-3; maybe TRBD2 (5 bases). The germline CDR1 and CDR2 sequences are SGHNT and YENEEA. The CDR3 extends over 13 amino acids. The V and J ends lost 5 bases and 3 bases respectively, with 9 bases between them. As DNA, the CDR3 is TGTGCCAGCAGCCCCCCGGGGACAGATACGCAGTATTTT. Translating gives CASSPPGTDTQYF.

This clone has a single count. The rearrangement links TRBV10-2 to TRBJ1-5; weak D call: TRBD1 (5 bases). The CDR3 runs 13 residues. Trimming shortened V by 7 bases and J by 3 bases, and 10 bases separated the two germline ends. The V gene's germline CDR1 is WSHSY and CDR2 SAAADI. CDR3 in amino acids: CASNQGYNQPQHF. The CDR3 DNA is TGCGCCAGCAATCAGGGATACAATCAGCCCCAGCATTTT.